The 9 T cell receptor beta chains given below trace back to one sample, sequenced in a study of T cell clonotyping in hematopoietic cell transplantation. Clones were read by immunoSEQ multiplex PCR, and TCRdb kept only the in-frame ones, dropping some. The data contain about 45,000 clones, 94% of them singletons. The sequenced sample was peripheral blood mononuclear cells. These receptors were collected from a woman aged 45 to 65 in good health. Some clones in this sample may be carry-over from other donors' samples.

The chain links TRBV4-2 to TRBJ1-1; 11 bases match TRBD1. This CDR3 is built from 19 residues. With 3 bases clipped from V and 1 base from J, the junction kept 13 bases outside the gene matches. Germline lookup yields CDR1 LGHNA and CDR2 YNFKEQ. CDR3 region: CASSHAETGTGGKNTEAFF. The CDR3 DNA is TGTGCCAGCAGCCACGCCGAGACCGGGACAGGGGGTAAGAACACTGAAGCTTTCTTT.

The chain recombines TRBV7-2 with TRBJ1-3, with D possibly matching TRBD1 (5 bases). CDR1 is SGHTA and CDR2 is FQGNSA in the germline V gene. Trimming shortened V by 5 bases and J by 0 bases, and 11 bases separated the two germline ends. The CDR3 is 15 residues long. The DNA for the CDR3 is TGTGCCAGCAGCCGCGACAGACACTCTGGAAACACCATATATTTT. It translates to CASSRDRHSGNTIYF.

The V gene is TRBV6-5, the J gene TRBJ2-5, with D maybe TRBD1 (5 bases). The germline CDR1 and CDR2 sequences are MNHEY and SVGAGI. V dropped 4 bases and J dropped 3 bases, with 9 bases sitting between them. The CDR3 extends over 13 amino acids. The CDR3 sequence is CASSSGQEETQYF. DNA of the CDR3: TGTGCCAGCAGTTCTGGACAAGAAGAGACCCAGTACTTC.

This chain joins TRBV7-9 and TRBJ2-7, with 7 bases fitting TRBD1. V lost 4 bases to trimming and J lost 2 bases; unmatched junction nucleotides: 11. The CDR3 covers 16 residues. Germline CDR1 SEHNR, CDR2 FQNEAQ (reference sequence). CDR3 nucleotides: TGTGCCAGCAGCTCGGGTGGCACAGGGGAGCCCTACGAGCAGTACTTC. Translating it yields CASSSGGTGEPYEQYF.

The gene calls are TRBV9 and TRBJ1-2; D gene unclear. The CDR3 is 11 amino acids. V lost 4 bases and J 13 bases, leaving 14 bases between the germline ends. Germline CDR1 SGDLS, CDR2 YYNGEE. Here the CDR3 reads CASSLPGECTF. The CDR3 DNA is TGTGCCAGCAGCTTGCCGGGAGAATGCACCTTC.

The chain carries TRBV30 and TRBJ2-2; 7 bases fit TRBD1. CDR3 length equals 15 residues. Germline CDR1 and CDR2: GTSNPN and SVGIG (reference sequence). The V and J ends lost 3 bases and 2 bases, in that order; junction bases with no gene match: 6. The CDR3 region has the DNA TGTGCCTGGAGGCCCCGGGACAGAAACACCGGGGAGCTGTTTTTT. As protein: CAWRPRDRNTGELFF. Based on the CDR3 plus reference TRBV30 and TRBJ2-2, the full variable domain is SQTIHQWPATLVQPVGSPLSLECTVEGTSNPNLYWYRQAAGRGLQLLFYSVGIGQISSEVPQNLSASRPQDRQFILSSKKLLLSDSGFYLCAWRPRDRNTGELFFGEGSRLTVL.

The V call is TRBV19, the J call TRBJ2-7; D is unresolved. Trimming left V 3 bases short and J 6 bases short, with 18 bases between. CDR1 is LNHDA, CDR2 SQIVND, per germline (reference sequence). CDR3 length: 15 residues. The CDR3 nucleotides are TGTGCCAGTAGTATCCCAGGCGTCCGCCGAGCCGAGCAGTACTTC. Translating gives CASSIPGVRRAEQYF.

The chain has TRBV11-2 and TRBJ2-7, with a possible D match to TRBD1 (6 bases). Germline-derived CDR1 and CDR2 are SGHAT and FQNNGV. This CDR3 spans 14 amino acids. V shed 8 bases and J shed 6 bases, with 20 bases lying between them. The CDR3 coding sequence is TGTGCCAGCCAATCGACAGGTTTCACCGCCGAGCAGTACTTC. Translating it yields CASQSTGFTAEQYF.

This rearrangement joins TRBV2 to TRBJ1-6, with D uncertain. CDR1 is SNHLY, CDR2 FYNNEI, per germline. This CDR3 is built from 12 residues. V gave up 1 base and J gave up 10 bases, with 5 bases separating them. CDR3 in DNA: TGTGCCAGCAGTGAAGTGGCATCACCCCTCCACTTT. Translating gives CASSEVASPLHF.